This TCR beta chain was documented in a study of cytomegalovirus exposure and HLA in healthy donors. Losses at the gene ends were 5 bases for V and 7 bases for J; bases not matched to a gene: 5. CDR1 SGHTA and CDR2 FQGNSA come from the germline V gene. The CDR3 has 13 amino acids. This clone was counted a single time. 60 Vbeta and 13 Jbeta primers were used in PCR. Method: immunoSEQ multiplex PCR; TCRdb's copy keeps in-frame clones and lacks some. The data show 100,000 to 150,000 clones, with over 65% seen just once and around a tenth held by the top ten. The rearrangement uses TRBV7-2 and TRBJ2-5, with TRBD2 matching 9 bases. Sequenced material: PBMCs. The TCR was taken from a woman between 45 and 60 years old in good health and CMV-seropositive. The CDR3 coding sequence is TGTGCCAGCAGCCACCCGGGACTAGCGACCCAGTACTTC. Its translation: CASSHPGLATQYF.